This section outlines one T cell receptor (beta chain) sequence together with its context. The protocol was immunoSEQ multiplex PCR, while the TCRdb copy is restricted to in-frame clones and leaves out a portion. The repertoire holds 11,000 to 15,000 clones, with around nine tenths as singletons. The record originates from a study of somatic mutations in cytotoxic T cells in rheumatoid arthritis. This CDR3 region has 14 residues. Deletions cut 2 bases from V and 7 bases from J, with 12 bases between. CDR1 is SGHTA and CDR2 is FQGNSA in the germline V gene. Sequencing input: CD4+ T cells sorted from blood. The sequence was obtained from a man between 70 and 80 years old with rheumatoid arthritis. The chain joins TRBV7-2 to TRBJ1-5; perhaps TRBD1 as D (5 bases). DNA for the CDR3: TGTGCCAGCAGCTTAAGGCAGGGAAACCAGCCCCAGCATTTT. Encoded protein: CASSLRQGNQPQHF.